This TCR beta chain was retrieved from a study of blood T cell repertoires in COVID-19. Study-wide background: Sample material is recorded as cDNA or gDNA derived from T cells, B-cell-depleted T cells, or PBMCs.

Everyone who took part was about 18 to 90 years old, and they came from about 25 US areas. Participant-reported clinical history was the basis for cohort assignment. Trimming took 5 bases from V and 4 from J, leaving 14 bases between them. Per the germline V gene, CDR1 is SGHTA and CDR2 is FQGNSA. This CDR3 has 15 amino acids. Authors' methods: Estimation of nucleated cell counts was performed using reference gene primer amplification. Method: immunoSEQ multiplex PCR; TCRdb's copy keeps in-frame clones and lacks some. V and J calls and clone size come straight from that table; D and trimming were deduced from the DNA. The sample records 300,000 to 400,000 clones, about 86% being singletons.

The chain carries TRBV7-2 and TRBJ1-4; D gene ambiguous. Sequenced: PBMCs or T cells enriched from blood (not recorded which). The clonotype comes from a middle-aged woman with acute COVID-19. CDR3 sequence: CASSPRTLNNEKLFF. CDR3 coding DNA: TGTGCCAGCAGCCCTAGAACACTGAATAATGAAAAACTGTTTTTT.